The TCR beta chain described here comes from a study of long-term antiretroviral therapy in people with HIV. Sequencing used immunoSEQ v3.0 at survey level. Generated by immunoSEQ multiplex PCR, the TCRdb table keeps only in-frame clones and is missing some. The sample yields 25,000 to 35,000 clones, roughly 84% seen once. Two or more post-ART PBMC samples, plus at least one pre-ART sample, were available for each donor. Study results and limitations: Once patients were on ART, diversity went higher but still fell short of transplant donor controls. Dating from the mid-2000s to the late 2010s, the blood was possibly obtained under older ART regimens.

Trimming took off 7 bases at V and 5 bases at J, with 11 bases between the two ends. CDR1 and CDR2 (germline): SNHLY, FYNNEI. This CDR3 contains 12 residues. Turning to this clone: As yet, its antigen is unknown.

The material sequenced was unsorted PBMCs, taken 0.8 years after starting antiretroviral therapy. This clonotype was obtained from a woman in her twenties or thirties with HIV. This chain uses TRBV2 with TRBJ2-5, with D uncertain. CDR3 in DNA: TGTGCCAGCATTGCGAGGCGGGAGACCCAGTACTTC. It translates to CASIARRETQYF.